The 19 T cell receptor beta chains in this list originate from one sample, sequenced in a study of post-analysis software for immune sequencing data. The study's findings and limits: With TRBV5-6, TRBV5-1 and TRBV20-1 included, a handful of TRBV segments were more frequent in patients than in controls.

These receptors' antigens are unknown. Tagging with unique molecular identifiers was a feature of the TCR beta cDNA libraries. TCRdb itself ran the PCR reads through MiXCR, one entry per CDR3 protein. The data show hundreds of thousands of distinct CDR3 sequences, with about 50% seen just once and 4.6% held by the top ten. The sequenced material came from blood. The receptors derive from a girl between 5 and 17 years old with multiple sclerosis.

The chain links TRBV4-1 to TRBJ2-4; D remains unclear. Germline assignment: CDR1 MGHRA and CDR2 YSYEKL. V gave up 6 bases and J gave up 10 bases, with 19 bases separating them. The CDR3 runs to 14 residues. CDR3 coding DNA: TGCGCCAGCAGTCAACTTAAGGAGAAAGGAATTCAGTACTTC. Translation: CASSQLKEKGIQYF.

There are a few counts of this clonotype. DNA for the CDR3: TGTGCCAGCAGCGCGACGCCCGGGACAGGGGTCAATGAGCAGTTCTTC. Translating it yields CASSATPGTGVNEQFF. The chain links TRBV7-3 to TRBJ2-1; 10 nucleotides agree with TRBD1. Germline CDR1 is SGHTA and CDR2 is FQGTGA. J was trimmed by 6 bases and V by 5 bases; bases with no gene match: 10. The CDR3 sequence is 16 residues long.

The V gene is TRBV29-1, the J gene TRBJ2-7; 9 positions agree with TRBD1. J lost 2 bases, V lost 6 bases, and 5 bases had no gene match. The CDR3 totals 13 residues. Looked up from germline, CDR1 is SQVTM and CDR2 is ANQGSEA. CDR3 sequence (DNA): TGCAGCGTCCGGACAGGGGCGCCCTACGAGCAGTACTTC. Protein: CSVRTGAPYEQYF.

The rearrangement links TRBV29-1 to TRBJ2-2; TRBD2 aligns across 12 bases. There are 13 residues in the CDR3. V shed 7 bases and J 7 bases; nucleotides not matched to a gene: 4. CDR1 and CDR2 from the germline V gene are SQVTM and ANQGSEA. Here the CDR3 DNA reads TGCAGCGGTGAGGGACTAGCGGGCGGGGAGCTGTTTTTT. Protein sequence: CSGEGLAGGELFF.

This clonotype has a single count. The CDR3 DNA reads as TGTGCCAGCAGCTTAGCAGGGCCCCAATTGACCTACGAGCAGTACTTC. It translates to CASSLAGPQLTYEQYF. The V and J genes are TRBV7-9 and TRBJ2-4; D gene unclear. The closer fit of TRBJ2-7 to the DNA end suggests the J call may be wrong. Germline V gives CDR1 SEHNR, CDR2 FQNEAQ (reference sequence). The CDR3 sequence is 16 residues long.

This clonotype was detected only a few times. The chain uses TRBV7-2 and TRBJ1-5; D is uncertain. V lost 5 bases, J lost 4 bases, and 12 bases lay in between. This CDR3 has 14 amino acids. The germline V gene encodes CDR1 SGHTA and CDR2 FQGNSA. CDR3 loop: CASSPDRANQPQHF. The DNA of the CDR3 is TGTGCCAGCAGCCCGGACCGGGCAAATCAGCCCCAGCATTTT.

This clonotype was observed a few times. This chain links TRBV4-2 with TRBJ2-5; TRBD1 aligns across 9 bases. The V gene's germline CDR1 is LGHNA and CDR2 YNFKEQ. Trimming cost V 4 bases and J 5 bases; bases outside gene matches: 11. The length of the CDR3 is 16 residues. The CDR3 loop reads CASSRTTGGQYETQYF. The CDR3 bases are TGTGCCAGCAGCCGAACCACAGGGGGCCAGTATGAGACCCAGTACTTC.

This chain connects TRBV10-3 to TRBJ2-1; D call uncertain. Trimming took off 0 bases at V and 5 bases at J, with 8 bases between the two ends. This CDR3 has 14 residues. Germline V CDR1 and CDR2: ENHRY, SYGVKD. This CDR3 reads CAISESLVHNEQFF. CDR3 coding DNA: TGTGCCATCAGTGAGTCGCTAGTCCACAATGAGCAGTTCTTC.

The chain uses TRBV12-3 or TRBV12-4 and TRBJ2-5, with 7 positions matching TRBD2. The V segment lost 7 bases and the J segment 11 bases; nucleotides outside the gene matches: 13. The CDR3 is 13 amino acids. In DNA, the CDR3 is TGTGCCAGCACCTTGATAGCGGGCGGTGAGCAGTACTTC. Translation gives CASTLIAGGEQYF.

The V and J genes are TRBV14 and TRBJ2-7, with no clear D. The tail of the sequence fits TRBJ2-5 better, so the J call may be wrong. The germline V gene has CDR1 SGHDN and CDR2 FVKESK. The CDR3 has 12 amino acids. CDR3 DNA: TGTGCCAGCAGCCATCCGTTCGGGACCCAGTACTTC. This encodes CASSHPFGTQYF.

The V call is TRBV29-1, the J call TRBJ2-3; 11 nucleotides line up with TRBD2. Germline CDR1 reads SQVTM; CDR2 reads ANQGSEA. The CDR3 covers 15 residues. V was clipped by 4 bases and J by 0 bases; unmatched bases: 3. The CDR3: CSVGLAGSSTDTQYF. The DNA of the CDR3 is TGCAGCGTTGGACTAGCGGGATCCAGCACAGATACGCAGTATTTT.

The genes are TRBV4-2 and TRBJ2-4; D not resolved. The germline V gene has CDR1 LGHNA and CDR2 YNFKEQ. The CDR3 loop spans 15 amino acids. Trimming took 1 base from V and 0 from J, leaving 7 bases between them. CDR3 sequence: CASSQVWEAKNIQYF. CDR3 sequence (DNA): TGTGCCAGCAGCCAAGTCTGGGAAGCCAAAAACATTCAGTACTTC.

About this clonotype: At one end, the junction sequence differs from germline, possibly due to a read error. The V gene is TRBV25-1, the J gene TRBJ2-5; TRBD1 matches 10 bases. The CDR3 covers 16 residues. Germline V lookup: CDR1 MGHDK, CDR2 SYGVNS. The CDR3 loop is CASSEDRGSLGETQYF. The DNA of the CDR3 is TGTGCCAGTAGTGAGGACAGGGGGAGCCTTGGTGAGACCCAGTACTTC.

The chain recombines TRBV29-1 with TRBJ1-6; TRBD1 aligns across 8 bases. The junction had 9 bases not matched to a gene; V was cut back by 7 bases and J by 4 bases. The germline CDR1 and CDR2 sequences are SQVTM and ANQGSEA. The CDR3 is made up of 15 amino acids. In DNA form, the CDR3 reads TGCAGCGCCCGGACAGGGACATCATATAATTCACCCCTCCACTTT. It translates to CSARTGTSYNSPLHF.

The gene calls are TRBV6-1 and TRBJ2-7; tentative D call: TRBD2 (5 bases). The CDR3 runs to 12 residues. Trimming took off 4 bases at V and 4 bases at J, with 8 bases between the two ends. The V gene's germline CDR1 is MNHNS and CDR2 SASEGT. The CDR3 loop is CASSARGYEQYF. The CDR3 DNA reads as TGTGCCAGCAGTGCTCGGGGATACGAGCAGTACTTC.

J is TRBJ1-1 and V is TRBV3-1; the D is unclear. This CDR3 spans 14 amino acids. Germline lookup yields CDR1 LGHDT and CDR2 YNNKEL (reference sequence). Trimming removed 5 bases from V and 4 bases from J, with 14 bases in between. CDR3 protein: CASSYGLIGTEAFF. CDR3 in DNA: TGTGCCAGCAGCTACGGTTTAATCGGCACTGAAGCTTTCTTT. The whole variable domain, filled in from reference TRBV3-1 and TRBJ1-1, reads DTAVSQTPKYLVTQMGNDKSIKCEQNLGHDTMYWYKQDSKKFLKIMFSYNNKELIINETVPNRFSPKSPDKAHLNLHINSLELGDSAVYFCASSYGLIGTEAFFGQGTRLTVV.

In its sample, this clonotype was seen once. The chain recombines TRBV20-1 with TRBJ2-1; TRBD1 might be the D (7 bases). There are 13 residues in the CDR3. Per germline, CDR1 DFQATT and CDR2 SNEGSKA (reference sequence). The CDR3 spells CSSGGRTYNEQFF. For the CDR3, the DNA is TGCAGCTCAGGGGGGAGAACCTACAATGAGCAGTTCTTC.

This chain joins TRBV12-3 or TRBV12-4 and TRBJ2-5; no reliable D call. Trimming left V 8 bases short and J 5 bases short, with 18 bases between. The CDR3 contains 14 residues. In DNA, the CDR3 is TGTGCCAGCTCACCACCGGTATCCCGGGAGACCCAGTACTTC. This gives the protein CASSPPVSRETQYF.

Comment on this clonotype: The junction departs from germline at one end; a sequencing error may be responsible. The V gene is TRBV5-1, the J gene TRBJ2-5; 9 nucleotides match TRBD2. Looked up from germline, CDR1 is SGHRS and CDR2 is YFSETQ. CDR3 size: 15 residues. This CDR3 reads CASSLGGGAGETQYF. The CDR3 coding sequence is TGTGCCAGCAGCTTAGGCGGGGGGGCCGGTGAGACCCAGTACTTC.